A selection of T cell receptor beta chains follows, all from one sample in a study of T cells after yellow fever vaccination. MiXCR, applied by TCRdb to the 5' RACE reads, yields one record per CDR3 protein. The sample holds 250,000 to 400,000 distinct CDR3 sequences, approximately 4% seen once. Material: PBMCs, obtained 5 days after the yellow fever booster vaccination. These receptors came from a man in his late teens or twenties who received the YFV17D yellow fever vaccine. Each CDR3 is given with its conserved first and last residue. Fields, in order: V gene, J gene, CDR3 protein.

>TRBV19|TRBJ1-1
CASIGPARQAFF
>TRBV4-3|TRBJ2-2
CASSQAGGIPTGELFF
>TRBV18|TRBJ2-3
CASSLSGATDTQYF
>TRBV19|TRBJ2-2
CASSIAKTGISGELFF
>TRBV9|TRBJ2-7
CASSVDHSSYEQYF
>TRBV18|TRBJ1-1
CASSSDRLGTEAFF
>TRBV12-3/TRBV12-4|TRBJ1-6
CASSSQTAGVSPLHF
>TRBV21-1|TRBJ1-5
CASSKVAKDRGYQPQHF
>TRBV7-2|TRBJ2-5
CASSPRVLETQYF
>TRBV7-2|TRBJ1-5
CASSSDRVQPQHF
>TRBV4-3|TRBJ2-7
CASSQDEVANSYEQYF
>TRBV5-1|TRBJ2-3
CASSSDSSDTQYF
>TRBV12-3/TRBV12-4|TRBJ2-1
CASMRLEVSDEQFF
>TRBV5-1|TRBJ1-2
CASSPGIAYGYTF
>TRBV29-1|TRBJ1-1
CSVGRQLNTEAFF
>TRBV12-3/TRBV12-4|TRBJ1-1
CAIRVGYTEAFF
>TRBV7-9|TRBJ2-3
CASRWTITDTQYF
>TRBV5-5|TRBJ1-1
CASSLFGEPNTEAFF
>TRBV20-1|TRBJ2-5
CSVHRSDRQETQYF
>TRBV20-1|TRBJ2-1
CSAPTLAGVAYNEQFF
>TRBV4-1|TRBJ1-2
CAGYDRGYGYTF
>TRBV7-2|TRBJ1-2
CASTLLDRDLGYTF
>TRBV6-2/TRBV6-3|TRBJ1-1
CASSYPGAIEAFF
>TRBV10-3|TRBJ2-5
CAISAAGTKKETQYF
>TRBV7-2|TRBJ2-5
CASSSRTGRAETQYF
>TRBV7-3|TRBJ2-1
CASSLMSGGAGNEQFF
>TRBV10-3|TRBJ2-6
CAISRGEGVSSGANVLTF
>TRBV5-5|TRBJ2-3
CASSLLTSGGNTQYF
>TRBV15|TRBJ2-7
CATSRDLSRHEQYF
>TRBV7-9|TRBJ1-1
CASSFYRGPSSDTEAFF
>TRBV7-2|TRBJ2-1
CASSLDRGVNEQFF
>TRBV29-1|TRBJ1-1
CSVLGQGWDTEAFF
>TRBV3-1|TRBJ1-1
CASSSGRVNTEAFF
>TRBV24-1|TRBJ1-1
CATSEGDGEAFF
>TRBV30|TRBJ2-3
CAWSGGLLTDTQYF